What follows are 2 T cell receptor beta chains derived from one specimen sequenced in a study of T cell responses to AZD1222 COVID-19 vaccine. Profiled with immunoSEQ multiplex PCR; TCRdb holds only in-frame clones, not every one. The sample has 65,000 to 90,000 clones; around 88% are singletons. The sequencing used peripheral blood, collected on day 0 of AZD1222 vaccination. These receptors were collected from an adult in good health.

The chain is built from TRBV2 and TRBJ2-7; no definite D call. Between the trimmed V and J ends, which lost 6 bases and 2 bases, there was a span of 5 bases. CDR1 and CDR2 from the germline V gene are SNHLY and FYNNEI. The CDR3 runs 11 residues. CDR3 residues: CASRVTYEQYF. The CDR3 DNA follows: TGTGCCAGCAGGGTTACCTACGAGCAGTACTTC.

As to this clone: The junction shows a germline mismatch at one end, possibly a read error. The gene calls are TRBV11-2 and TRBJ2-7, with 7 nucleotides matching TRBD1. Germline-derived CDR1 and CDR2 are SGHAT and FQNNGV. The length of the CDR3 is 18 residues. CDR3 residues: CASSLESFGDSPAYEQYF. For the CDR3, the DNA is TGTGCCAGTAGCTTAGAATCGTTTGGGGACAGTCCAGCCTACGAGCAGTACTTC.